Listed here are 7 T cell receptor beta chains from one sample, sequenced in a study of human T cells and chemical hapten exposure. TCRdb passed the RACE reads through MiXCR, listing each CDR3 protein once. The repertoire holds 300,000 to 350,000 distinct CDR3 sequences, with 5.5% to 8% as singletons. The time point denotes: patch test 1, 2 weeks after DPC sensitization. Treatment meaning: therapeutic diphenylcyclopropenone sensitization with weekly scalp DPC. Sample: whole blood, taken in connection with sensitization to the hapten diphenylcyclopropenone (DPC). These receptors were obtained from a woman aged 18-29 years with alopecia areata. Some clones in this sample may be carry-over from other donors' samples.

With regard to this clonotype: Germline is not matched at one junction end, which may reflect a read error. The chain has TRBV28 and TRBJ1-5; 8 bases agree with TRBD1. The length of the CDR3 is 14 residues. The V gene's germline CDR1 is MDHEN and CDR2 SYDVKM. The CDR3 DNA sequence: TGTGCCAGCACCCCAGGGGGCGCTGGTCAGCGCCAGCATTTT. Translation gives CASTPGGAGQRQHF.

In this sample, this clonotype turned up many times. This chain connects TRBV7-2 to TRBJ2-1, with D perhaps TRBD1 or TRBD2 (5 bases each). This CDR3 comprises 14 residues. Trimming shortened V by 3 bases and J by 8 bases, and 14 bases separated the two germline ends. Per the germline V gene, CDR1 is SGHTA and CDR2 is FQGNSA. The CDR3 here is CASSFRDDNDEQFF. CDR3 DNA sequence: TGTGCCAGCAGCTTCCGGGACGACAACGATGAGCAGTTCTTC.

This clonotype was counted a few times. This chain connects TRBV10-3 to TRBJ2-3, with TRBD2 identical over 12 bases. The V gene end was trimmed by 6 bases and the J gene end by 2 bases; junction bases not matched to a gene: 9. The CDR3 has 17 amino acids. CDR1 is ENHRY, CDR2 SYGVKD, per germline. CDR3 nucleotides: TGTGCCATCAGCTCCGGGACTAGCGGGCGACTCACAGATACGCAGTATTTT. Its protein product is CAISSGTSGRLTDTQYF.

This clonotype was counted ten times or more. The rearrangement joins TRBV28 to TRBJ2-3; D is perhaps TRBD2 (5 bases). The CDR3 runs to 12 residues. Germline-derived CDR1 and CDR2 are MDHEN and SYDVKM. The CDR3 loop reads CAAGSRTDTQYF. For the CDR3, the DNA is TGTGCTGCGGGCAGTCGCACAGATACGCAGTATTTT.

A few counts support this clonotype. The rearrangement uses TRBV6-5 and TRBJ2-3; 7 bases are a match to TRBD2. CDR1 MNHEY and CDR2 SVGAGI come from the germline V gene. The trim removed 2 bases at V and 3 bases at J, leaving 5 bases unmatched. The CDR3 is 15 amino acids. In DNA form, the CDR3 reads TGTGCCAGCAGTTACGAAGGGAGGGAAACAGATACGCAGTATTTT. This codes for CASSYEGRETDTQYF.

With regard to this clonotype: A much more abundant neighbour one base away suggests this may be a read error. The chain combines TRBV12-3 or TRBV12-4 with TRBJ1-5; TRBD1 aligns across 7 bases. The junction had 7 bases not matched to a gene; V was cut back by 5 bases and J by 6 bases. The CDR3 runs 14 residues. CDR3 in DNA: TGTGCCAGCAGTCCCGACAGGGTCATTCAGCCCCAGCATTTT. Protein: CASSPDRVIQPQHF.

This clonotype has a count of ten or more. This CDR3 is CASSIIWGQHQETQYF. CDR3 bases: TGTGCCAGCAGTATTATATGGGGACAGCACCAAGAGACCCAGTACTTC. V gene TRBV6-5 combines with J gene TRBJ2-5; 7 nucleotides align to TRBD1. With V trimmed by 5 bases and J by 0 bases, 9 bases remained unmatched. The CDR3 has 16 residues. The germline V gene has CDR1 MNHEY and CDR2 SVGAGI.